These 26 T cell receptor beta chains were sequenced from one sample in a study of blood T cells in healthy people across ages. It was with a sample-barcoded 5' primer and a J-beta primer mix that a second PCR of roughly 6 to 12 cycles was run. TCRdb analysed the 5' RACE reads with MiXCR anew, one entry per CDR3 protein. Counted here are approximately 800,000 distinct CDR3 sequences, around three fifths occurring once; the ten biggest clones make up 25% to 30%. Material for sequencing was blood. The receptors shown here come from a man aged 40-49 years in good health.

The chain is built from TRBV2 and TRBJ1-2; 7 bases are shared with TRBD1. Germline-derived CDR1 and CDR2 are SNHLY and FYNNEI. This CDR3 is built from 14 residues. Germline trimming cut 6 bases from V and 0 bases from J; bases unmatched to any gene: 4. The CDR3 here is CASSAGGANYGYTF. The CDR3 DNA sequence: TGTGCCAGCAGCGCAGGGGGGGCTAACTATGGCTACACCTTC.

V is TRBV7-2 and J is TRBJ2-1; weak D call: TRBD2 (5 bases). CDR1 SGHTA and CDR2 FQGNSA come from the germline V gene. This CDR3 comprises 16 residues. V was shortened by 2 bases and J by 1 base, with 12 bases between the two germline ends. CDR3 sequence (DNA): TGTGCCAGCAGCTTAAAAGGTCGGGGTTCCTACAATGAGCAGTTCTTC. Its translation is CASSLKGRGSYNEQFF.

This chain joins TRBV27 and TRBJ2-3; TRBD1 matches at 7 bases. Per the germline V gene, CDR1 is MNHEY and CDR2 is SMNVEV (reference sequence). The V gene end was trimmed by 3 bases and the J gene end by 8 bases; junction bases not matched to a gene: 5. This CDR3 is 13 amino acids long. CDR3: CASSFSDRATQYF. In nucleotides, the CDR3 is TGTGCCAGCAGTTTCTCAGACAGGGCTACGCAGTATTTT.

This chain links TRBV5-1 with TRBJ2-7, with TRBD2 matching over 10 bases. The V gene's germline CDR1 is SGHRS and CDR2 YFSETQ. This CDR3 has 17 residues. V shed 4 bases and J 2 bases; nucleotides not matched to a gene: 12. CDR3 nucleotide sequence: TGCGCCAGCAGCCGAGCACCCTCAGCGGGAGGGCCCTACGAGCAGTACTTC. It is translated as CASSRAPSAGGPYEQYF.

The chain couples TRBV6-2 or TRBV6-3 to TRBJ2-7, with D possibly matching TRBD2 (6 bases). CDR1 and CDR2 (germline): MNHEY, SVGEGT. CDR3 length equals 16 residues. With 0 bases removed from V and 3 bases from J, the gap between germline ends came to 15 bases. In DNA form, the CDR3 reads TGTGCCAGCAGTTACTCGATTGGGGGGAACCTCTACGAGCAGTACTTC. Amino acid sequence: CASSYSIGGNLYEQYF.

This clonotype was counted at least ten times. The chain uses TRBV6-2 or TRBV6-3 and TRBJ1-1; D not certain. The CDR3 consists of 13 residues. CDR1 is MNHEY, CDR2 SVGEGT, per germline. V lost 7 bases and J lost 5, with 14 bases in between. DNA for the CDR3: TGTGCCAGCAAAGGTTTGGGCGGGACTGAAGCTTTCTTT. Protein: CASKGLGGTEAFF.

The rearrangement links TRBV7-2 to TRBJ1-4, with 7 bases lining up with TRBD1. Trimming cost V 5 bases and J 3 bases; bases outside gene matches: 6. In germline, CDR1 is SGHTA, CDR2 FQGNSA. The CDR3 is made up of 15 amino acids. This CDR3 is CASSRSRGANEKLFF. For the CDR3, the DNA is TGTGCCAGCAGCCGGTCCAGGGGGGCTAATGAAAAACTGTTTTTT.

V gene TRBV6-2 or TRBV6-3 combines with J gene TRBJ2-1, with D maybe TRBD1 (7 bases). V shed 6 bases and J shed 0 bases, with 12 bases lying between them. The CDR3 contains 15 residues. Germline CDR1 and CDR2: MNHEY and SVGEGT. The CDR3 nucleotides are TGTGCCAGCAGCCGACAGGGAGGCTCCTACAATGAGCAGTTCTTC. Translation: CASSRQGGSYNEQFF.

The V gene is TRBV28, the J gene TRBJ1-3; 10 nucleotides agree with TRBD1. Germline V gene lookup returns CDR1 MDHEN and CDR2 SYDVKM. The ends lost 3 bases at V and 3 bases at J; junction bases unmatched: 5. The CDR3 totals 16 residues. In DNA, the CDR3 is TGTGCCAGCAGTTTCCCGACAGGGGGCTATGGAAACACCATATATTTT. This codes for CASSFPTGGYGNTIYF.

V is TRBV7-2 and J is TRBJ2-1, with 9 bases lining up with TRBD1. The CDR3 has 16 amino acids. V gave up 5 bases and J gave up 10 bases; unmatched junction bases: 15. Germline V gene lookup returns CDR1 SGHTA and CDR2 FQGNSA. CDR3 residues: CASSTAGQGSVKEQFF. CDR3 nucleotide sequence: TGTGCCAGCAGCACGGCGGGACAGGGATCTGTCAAAGAGCAGTTCTTC.

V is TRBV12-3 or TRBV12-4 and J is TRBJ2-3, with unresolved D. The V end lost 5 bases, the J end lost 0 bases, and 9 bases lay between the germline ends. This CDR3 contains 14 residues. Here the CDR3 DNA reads TGTGCCAGCAGTGGTCACGGGAGCACAGATACGCAGTATTTT. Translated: CASSGHGSTDTQYF.

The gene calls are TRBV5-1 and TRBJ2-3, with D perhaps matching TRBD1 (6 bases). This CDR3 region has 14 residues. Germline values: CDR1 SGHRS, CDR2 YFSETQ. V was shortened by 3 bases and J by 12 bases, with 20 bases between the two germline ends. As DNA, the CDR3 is TGCGCCAGCAGCTCGGATTGGAGGACAGACGGACAGTATTTT. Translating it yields CASSSDWRTDGQYF. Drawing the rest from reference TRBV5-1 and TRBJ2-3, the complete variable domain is KAGVTQTPRYLIKTRGQQVTLSCSPISGHRSVSWYQQTPGQGLQFLFEYFSETQRNKGNFPGRFSGRQFSNSRSEMNVSTLELGDSALYLCASSSDWRTDGQYFGPGTRLTVL.

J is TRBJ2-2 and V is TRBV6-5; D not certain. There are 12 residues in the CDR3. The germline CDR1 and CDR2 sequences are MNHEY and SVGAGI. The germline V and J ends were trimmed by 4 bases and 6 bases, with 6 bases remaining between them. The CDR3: CASSSKPGELFF. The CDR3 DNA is TGTGCCAGCAGTTCGAAGCCCGGGGAGCTGTTTTTT.

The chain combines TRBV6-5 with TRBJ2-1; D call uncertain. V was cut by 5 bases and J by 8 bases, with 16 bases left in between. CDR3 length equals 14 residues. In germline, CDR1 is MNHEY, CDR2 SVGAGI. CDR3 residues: CASSDGLDGYEQFF. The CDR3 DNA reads TGTGCCAGCAGTGACGGGTTAGATGGGTATGAGCAGTTCTTC.

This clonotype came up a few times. In nucleotides, the CDR3 is TGTGCCAGCAGGTGGGGGGACTCCAAGTACACTGAAGCTTTCTTT. This translates into CASRWGDSKYTEAFF. This chain uses TRBV2 with TRBJ1-1; weak D call: TRBD1 (5 bases). Germline CDR1 SNHLY, CDR2 FYNNEI. The CDR3 extends over 15 amino acids. Trimming removed 6 bases at V and 3 bases at J, with 17 bases between.

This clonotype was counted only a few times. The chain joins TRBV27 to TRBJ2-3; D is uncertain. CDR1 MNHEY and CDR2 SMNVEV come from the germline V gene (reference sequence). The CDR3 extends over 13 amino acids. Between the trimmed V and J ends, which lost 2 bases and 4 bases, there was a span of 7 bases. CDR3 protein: CASSLGRSDTQYF. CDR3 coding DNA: TGTGCCAGCAGTTTAGGCAGATCAGATACGCAGTATTTT.

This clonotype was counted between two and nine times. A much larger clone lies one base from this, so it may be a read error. DNA for the CDR3: TGTGCCAGCAGCCAAGAGAGTCACAGCGACTATGGCTACACCTTC. Translated: CASSQESHSDYGYTF. The chain employs TRBV14 and TRBJ1-2, with D unresolved. From germline, CDR1 is SGHDN and CDR2 FVKESK. The V gene lost 0 bases and the J gene lost 3 bases, with 11 bases spanning the gap. The CDR3 totals 15 residues.

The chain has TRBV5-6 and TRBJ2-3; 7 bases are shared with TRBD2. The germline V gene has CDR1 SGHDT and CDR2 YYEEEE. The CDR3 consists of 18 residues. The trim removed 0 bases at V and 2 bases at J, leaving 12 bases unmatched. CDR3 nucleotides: TGTGCCAGCAGCTTGGAGGCCTCTAGCGGTGACTTCACAGATACGCAGTATTTT. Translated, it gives CASSLEASSGDFTDTQYF. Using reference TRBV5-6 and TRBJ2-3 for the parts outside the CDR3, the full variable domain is DAGVTQSPTHLIKTRGQQVTLRCSPKSGHDTVSWYQQALGQGPQFIFQYYEEEERQRGNFPDRFSGHQFPNYSSELNVNALLLGDSALYLCASSLEASSGDFTDTQYFGPGTRLTVL.

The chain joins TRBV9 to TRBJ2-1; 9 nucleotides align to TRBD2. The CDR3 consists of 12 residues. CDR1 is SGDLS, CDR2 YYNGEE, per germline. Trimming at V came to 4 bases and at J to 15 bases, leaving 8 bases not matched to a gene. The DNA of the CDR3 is TGTGCCAGCAGCCCAAATAGCGGGAGTTTGTTCTTC. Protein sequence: CASSPNSGSLFF.

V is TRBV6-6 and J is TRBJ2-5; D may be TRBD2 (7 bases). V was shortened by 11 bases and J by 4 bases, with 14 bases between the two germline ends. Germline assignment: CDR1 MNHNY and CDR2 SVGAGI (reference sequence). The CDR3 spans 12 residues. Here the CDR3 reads CAGGASPETQYF. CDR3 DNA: TGTGCCGGGGGGGCTAGCCCAGAGACCCAGTACTTC.

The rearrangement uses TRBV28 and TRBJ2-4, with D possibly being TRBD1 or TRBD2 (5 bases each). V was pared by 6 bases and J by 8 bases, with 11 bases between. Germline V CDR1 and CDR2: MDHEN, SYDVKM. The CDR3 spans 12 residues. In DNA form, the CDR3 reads TGTGCCAGCAGCCAGTTGGGGGACATTCAGTACTTC. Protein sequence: CASSQLGDIQYF.

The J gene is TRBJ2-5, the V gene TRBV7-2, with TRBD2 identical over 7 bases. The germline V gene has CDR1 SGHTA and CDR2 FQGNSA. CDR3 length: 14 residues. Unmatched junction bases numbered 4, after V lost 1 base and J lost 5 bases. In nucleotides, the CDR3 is TGTGCCAGCAGCTTAGGGCTAGCGGTGGAGACCCAGTACTTC. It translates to CASSLGLAVETQYF.

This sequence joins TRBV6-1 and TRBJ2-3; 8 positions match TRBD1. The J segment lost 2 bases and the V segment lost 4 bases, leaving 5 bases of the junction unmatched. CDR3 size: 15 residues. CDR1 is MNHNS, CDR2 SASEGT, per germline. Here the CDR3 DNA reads TGTGCCAGCAGTGCCGGACAGGGAGCCACAGATACGCAGTATTTT. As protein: CASSAGQGATDTQYF.

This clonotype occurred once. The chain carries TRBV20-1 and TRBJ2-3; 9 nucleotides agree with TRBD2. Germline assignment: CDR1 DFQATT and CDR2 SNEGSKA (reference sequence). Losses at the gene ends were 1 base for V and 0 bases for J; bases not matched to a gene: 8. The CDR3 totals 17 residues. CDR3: CSARGGGGGTSTDTQYF. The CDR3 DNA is TGCAGTGCTAGAGGAGGCGGGGGGGGAACTAGCACAGATACGCAGTATTTT.

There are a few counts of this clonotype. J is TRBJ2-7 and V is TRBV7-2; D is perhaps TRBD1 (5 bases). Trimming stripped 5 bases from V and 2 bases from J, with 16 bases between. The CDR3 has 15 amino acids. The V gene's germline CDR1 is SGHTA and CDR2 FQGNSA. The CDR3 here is CASSPSGVGAYEQYF. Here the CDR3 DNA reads TGTGCCAGCAGCCCCTCGGGCGTAGGGGCCTACGAGCAGTACTTC.

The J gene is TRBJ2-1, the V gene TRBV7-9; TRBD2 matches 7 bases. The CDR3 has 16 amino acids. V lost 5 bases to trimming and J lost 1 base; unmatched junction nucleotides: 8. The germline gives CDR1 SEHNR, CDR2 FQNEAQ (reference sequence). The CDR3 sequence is CASSPRLARSYNEQFF. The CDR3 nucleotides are TGTGCCAGCAGCCCAAGACTAGCTAGGTCCTACAATGAGCAGTTCTTC. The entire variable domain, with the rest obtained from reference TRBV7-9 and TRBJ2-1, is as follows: DTGVSQNPRHKITKRGQNVTFRCDPISEHNRLYWYRQTLGQGPEFLTYFQNEAQLEKSRLLSDRFSAERPKGSFSTLEIQRTEQGDSAMYLCASSPRLARSYNEQFFGPGTRLTVL.